The 20 T cell receptor beta chains below all came from one sample that was sequenced in a study of regulatory T cells in long-lasting Graves disease. HTBI primers from iRepertoire and Arm-PCR of CDR3 regions yielded the TCR beta libraries. TCRdb itself ran the multiplex PCR reads through MiXCR, one entry per CDR3 protein. The sample holds around 400,000 distinct CDR3 sequences, 12% seen once. Time point defined: newly diagnosed GD, antithyroid drugs for less than 3 months. Extracted PBMC RNA gave rise to the TCR library. This sample was shared with a second study, whose subject was T cells in Graves' hyperthyroidism and ophthalmopathy.

Here the sequenced sample was peripheral blood mononuclear cells (PBMCs), taken at new diagnosis, from a patient treated with antithyroid drugs. Receptor source: a woman between 18 and 29 years old with Graves disease.

This clonotype was seen repeatedly, ten times or more. J is TRBJ1-2 and V is TRBV7-2, with no clear D. With 1 base removed from V and 4 bases from J, the gap between germline ends came to 10 bases. The CDR3 is made up of 14 amino acids. Germline CDR1 reads SGHTA; CDR2 reads FQGNSA. The CDR3 loop is CASSLGVEIYGYTF. In DNA form, the CDR3 reads TGTGCCAGCAGCTTAGGCGTAGAGATCTATGGCTACACCTTC.

Ten or more counts support this clonotype. This chain joins TRBV5-6 and TRBJ1-1, with D maybe TRBD1 (5 bases). The CDR3 has 15 residues. The V gene's germline CDR1 is SGHDT and CDR2 YYEEEE. V was pared by 4 bases and J by 3 bases, with 16 bases between. Here the CDR3 DNA reads TGTGCCAGCAGCGCCTTAAGTAGGGGTTACACTGAAGCTTTCTTT. Encoded protein: CASSALSRGYTEAFF. The full variable domain, with the rest looked up from reference TRBV5-6 and TRBJ1-1, is DAGVTQSPTHLIKTRGQQVTLRCSPKSGHDTVSWYQQALGQGPQFIFQYYEEEERQRGNFPDRFSGHQFPNYSSELNVNALLLGDSALYLCASSALSRGYTEAFFGQGTRLTVV.

The chain recombines TRBV19 with TRBJ1-6; D unclear. CDR1 and CDR2 (germline): LNHDA, SQIVND (reference sequence). The CDR3 runs 12 residues. V lost 4 bases, J lost 4 bases, and 2 bases lay in between. The CDR3 reads CASSNYNSPLHF. The DNA for the CDR3 is TGTGCCAGTAGTAATTATAATTCACCCCTCCACTTT.

This clonotype was recorded at least ten times. J is TRBJ2-2 and V is TRBV28; 12 nucleotides line up with TRBD2. V trimming: 2 bases; J trimming: 5 bases; junction bases outside the gene matches: 3. The germline V gene encodes CDR1 MDHEN and CDR2 SYDVKM. The CDR3 extends over 16 amino acids. The CDR3 loop reads CASSLIGLAGTGELFF. The CDR3 DNA reads TGTGCCAGCAGTTTAATAGGACTAGCGGGAACCGGGGAGCTGTTTTTT. Looking up the rest from reference TRBV28 and TRBJ2-2 gives the full variable domain: DVKVTQSSRYLVKRTGEKVFLECVQDMDHENMFWYRQDPGLGLRLIYFSYDVKMKEKGDIPEGYSVSREKKERFSLILESASTNQTSMYLCASSLIGLAGTGELFFGEGSRLTVL.

The chain employs TRBV14 and TRBJ1-6, with 9 bases identical to TRBD1. Germline V gene data show CDR1 as SGHDN and CDR2 as FVKESK. The CDR3 spans 20 residues. Germline trimming cut 1 base from V and 0 bases from J; bases unmatched to any gene: 10. CDR3 coding DNA: TGTGCCAGCAGCCAAGCTCCGGACAGGGGCGGAAGCTCCTATAATTCACCCCTCCACTTT. Translating it yields CASSQAPDRGGSSYNSPLHF.

The sample holds many counts of this clonotype. J is TRBJ2-4 and V is TRBV2, with 10 bases that match TRBD2. The germline V gene has CDR1 SNHLY and CDR2 FYNNEI. Trimming took 4 bases from V and 6 from J; bases not matched to a gene: 9. There are 16 residues in the CDR3. For the CDR3, the DNA is TGTGCCAGCAGTGCAACCCAAGCGGGAGGGCTAAACATTCAGTACTTC. Residues: CASSATQAGGLNIQYF.

This clonotype was detected many times. The chain links TRBV7-6 to TRBJ2-3, with 9 positions matching TRBD2. This CDR3 is built from 17 residues. The junction had 8 bases not matched to a gene; V was cut back by 1 base and J by 3 bases. Germline V gives CDR1 SGHVS, CDR2 FNYEAQ. In DNA, the CDR3 is TGTGCCAGCAGCTTAGGGAGGACTAGCGACGGGACAGATACGCAGTATTTT. Translation gives CASSLGRTSDGTDTQYF.

This clonotype was counted at least ten times. The chain joins TRBV29-1 to TRBJ2-5; D is possibly TRBD1 (6 bases). Germline V gene data show CDR1 as SQVTM and CDR2 as ANQGSEA. Trimming took 5 bases from V and 3 from J, leaving 7 bases between them. The CDR3 length is 11 residues. CDR3 sequence reads: CSVWDKETQYF. The CDR3 coding sequence is TGCAGCGTTTGGGACAAAGAGACCCAGTACTTC.

This clonotype has more than one count but fewer than ten. The chain carries TRBV7-9 and TRBJ2-2, with 11 bases fitting TRBD1. V shed 4 bases and J 3 bases; nucleotides not matched to a gene: 4. The CDR3 covers 16 residues. Germline V gene sequence: CDR1 SEHNR, CDR2 FQNEAQ (reference sequence). CDR3 DNA: TGTGCCAGCAGCTCATCGGACAGGGGGCACACCGGGGAGCTGTTTTTT. Translated: CASSSSDRGHTGELFF.

The V call is TRBV6-2 or TRBV6-3, the J call TRBJ2-7; TRBD1 matches at 7 bases. In germline, CDR1 is MNHEY, CDR2 SVGEGT. The CDR3 has 15 residues. The ends lost 6 bases at V and 0 bases at J; junction bases unmatched: 8. DNA for the CDR3: TGTGCCAGCAGCCGACAGGGTATCCTCTCCTACGAGCAGTACGTC. It is translated as CASSRQGILSYEQYV.

This clonotype showed up many times. V and J are TRBV12-3 or TRBV12-4 and TRBJ2-1; D is undetermined. The V end was cut by 3 bases, the J end by 7 bases, with 16 bases between. CDR3 length equals 15 residues. The CDR3 region has the DNA TGTGCCAGCAGTTTGCGGCCAAGAAGCAAGAATGAGCAGTTCTTC. Translation gives CASSLRPRSKNEQFF.

The CDR3: CATEPGYNEQFF. In DNA form, the CDR3 reads TGCGCCACCGAACCAGGCTACAATGAGCAGTTCTTC. The J gene is TRBJ2-1, the V gene TRBV10-2, with D hard to call. Germline V gene data show CDR1 as WSHSY and CDR2 as SAAADI. Trimming left V 10 bases short and J 3 bases short, with 10 bases between. This CDR3 is 12 amino acids long.

The sample holds many counts of this clonotype. The V gene is TRBV20-1, the J gene TRBJ1-3; no firm D call. Germline V gene lookup returns CDR1 DFQATT and CDR2 SNEGSKA (reference sequence). The ends were cut back, 6 bases at V and 7 bases at J, with 19 bases in the middle. The length of the CDR3 is 14 residues. The CDR3 region has the DNA TGCAGTGCGACGGACGTCGCAATGGACAACACCATATATTTT. It translates to CSATDVAMDNTIYF.

This clonotype was counted at least ten times. CDR3 amino acids: CASTHTWEAGPSSNQPQHF. DNA for the CDR3: TGTGCCAGCACTCATACCTGGGAGGCCGGGCCGTCTAGCAATCAGCCCCAGCATTTT. The chain couples TRBV14 to TRBJ1-5; D call uncertain. The germline CDR1 and CDR2 sequences are SGHDN and FVKESK. Trimming left V 7 bases short and J 0 bases short, with 25 bases between. CDR3 length: 19 residues.

This clonotype was observed at least ten times. V gene TRBV20-1 combines with J gene TRBJ1-2, with 11 nucleotides matching TRBD1. CDR1 and CDR2 from the germline V gene are DFQATT and SNEGSKA (reference sequence). The CDR3 is 12 amino acids. V was clipped by 0 bases and J by 13 bases; unmatched bases: 4. CDR3: CSARDGTGGFTF. The CDR3 nucleotides read TGCAGTGCTAGAGATGGGACAGGGGGTTTCACCTTC.

The J gene is TRBJ2-4, the V gene TRBV5-4, with 10 bases lining up with TRBD2. CDR1 is SGHNT and CDR2 is YYREEE in the germline V gene (reference sequence). V dropped 0 bases and J dropped 9; count of bases not matched to a gene: 21. CDR3 size: 20 residues. CDR3: CASSLAFSLAGGQSPGIQYF. The CDR3 DNA reads TGTGCCAGCAGCTTGGCTTTCTCGTTAGCGGGAGGCCAATCCCCAGGCATTCAGTACTTC.

The chain combines TRBV5-1 with TRBJ2-5; D is possibly TRBD1 (5 bases). This CDR3 spans 14 amino acids. V was pared by 0 bases and J by 4 bases, with 10 bases between. Germline V gene data show CDR1 as SGHRS and CDR2 as YFSETQ. CDR3 residues: CASSLEGVGETQYF. The CDR3 DNA reads TGCGCCAGCAGCTTGGAAGGGGTCGGAGAGACCCAGTACTTC.

This clonotype has a handful of counts. The chain has TRBV4-1 and TRBJ2-1; 15 positions agree with TRBD2. V shed 5 bases, J shed 0 bases, and the junction held 5 bases outside the gene matches. The germline V gene has CDR1 MGHRA and CDR2 YSYEKL. CDR3 length: 18 residues. Written as DNA, the CDR3 is TGCGCCAGCAGCTATTCGGGACTAGCGGGAGGCTCCTACAATGAGCAGTTCTTC. Translation gives CASSYSGLAGGSYNEQFF.

This clonotype occurred a few times. The chain is built from TRBV20-1 and TRBJ2-7; TRBD2 aligns across 9 bases. The germline CDR1 and CDR2 sequences are DFQATT and SNEGSKA (reference sequence). CDR3 length equals 18 residues. V shed 0 bases, J shed 6 bases, and the junction held 18 bases outside the gene matches. The CDR3 protein is CSARERVGVAGAGLEQYF. CDR3 nucleotides: TGCAGTGCTAGAGAGAGAGTGGGGGTAGCGGGAGCTGGGCTCGAGCAGTACTTC.

This clonotype was observed many times. V usage is TRBV12-5 and J usage is TRBJ2-5, with TRBD1 matching over 12 bases. J was trimmed by 5 bases and V by 5 bases; bases with no gene match: 9. This CDR3 has 16 amino acids. Germline lookup yields CDR1 LGHNT and CDR2 FRNRAP. The DNA of the CDR3 is TGTGCTAGTGGTGTCCGGGACAGGGGGCCGGGGGAGACCCAGTACTTC. Protein: CASGVRDRGPGETQYF.